The 10 T cell receptor beta chains below all came from one sample that was sequenced in a study of identical twins. From the 5' RACE reads, TCRdb called clonotypes with MiXCR, one entry per CDR3 protein. The table lists 400,000 to 500,000 distinct CDR3 sequences, about a fifth of them singletons. The source material was naive T cells sorted from blood. The receptors stem from a man in his forties or fifties in good health.

In this sample, this clonotype turned up many times. The chain uses TRBV20-1 and TRBJ2-7; 9 bases agree with TRBD1. Trimming at V came to 5 bases and at J to 7 bases, leaving 12 bases not matched to a gene. The germline V gene encodes CDR1 DFQATT and CDR2 SNEGSKA (reference sequence). The CDR3 consists of 14 residues. CDR3 amino acids: CSAGGTGGSYEQYF. DNA for the CDR3: TGCAGTGCTGGGGGTACAGGGGGCTCTTATGAGCAGTACTTC.

The table lists this clonotype with a few counts. This chain connects TRBV11-2 to TRBJ2-3, with 8 bases matching TRBD2. The V gene end was trimmed by 4 bases and the J gene end by 0 bases; junction bases not matched to a gene: 9. Germline CDR1 and CDR2: SGHAT and FQNNGV. This CDR3 has 17 residues. The CDR3 here is CASSSRTSGLSTDTQYF. As DNA, the CDR3 is TGTGCCAGCAGCTCTCGAACTAGCGGACTTAGCACAGATACGCAGTATTTT.

This clonotype has a handful of counts. The gene calls are TRBV5-6 and TRBJ2-7; D assignment may be TRBD1 or TRBD2 (5 bases each). The germline V and J ends were trimmed by 2 bases and 2 bases, with 17 bases remaining between them. The germline gives CDR1 SGHDT, CDR2 YYEEEE. The CDR3 runs 16 residues. Here the CDR3 reads CASSFIEGMGPYEQYF. For the CDR3, the DNA is TGTGCCAGCAGCTTTATTGAGGGGATGGGCCCCTACGAGCAGTACTTC.

This clonotype was observed many times. This chain links TRBV5-1 with TRBJ2-7; perhaps TRBD1 as D (6 bases). This CDR3 comprises 15 residues. V lost 0 bases, J lost 3 bases, and 13 bases lay in between. Germline-derived CDR1 and CDR2 are SGHRS and YFSETQ. The CDR3 spells CASSLERTAYYEQYF. The CDR3 DNA reads TGCGCCAGCAGCTTGGAGCGGACAGCCTACTACGAGCAGTACTTC.

V and J are TRBV9 and TRBJ1-4; a possible D gene is TRBD1 (6 bases). The CDR3 runs to 16 residues. The germline gives CDR1 SGDLS, CDR2 YYNGEE. The V end was cut by 4 bases, the J end by 5 bases, with 18 bases between. DNA of the CDR3: TGTGCCAGCAGCCCCAGCGGGGGGGGGCCGAATGAAAAACTGTTTTTT. Protein product: CASSPSGGGPNEKLFF.

This clonotype was recorded at least ten times. The V and J genes are TRBV7-8 and TRBJ2-1; unclear D gene. The CDR3 runs 14 residues. V was pared by 1 base and J by 8 bases, with 12 bases between. In germline, CDR1 is SGHVS, CDR2 FQNEAQ. CDR3 sequence: CASSLGVWSDEQFF. The CDR3, as DNA: TGTGCCAGCAGCTTAGGGGTCTGGTCTGATGAGCAGTTCTTC.

The chain joins TRBV6-1 to TRBJ1-2; D is unresolved. The germline V gene has CDR1 MNHNS and CDR2 SASEGT. Trimming cost V 6 bases and J 8 bases, with 16 bases left between them. This CDR3 comprises 13 residues. The CDR3 reads CASSKLNEKGYTF. In nucleotides, the CDR3 is TGTGCCAGCAGCAAATTAAATGAAAAAGGCTACACCTTC.

This clonotype was detected ten times or more. CDR3 DNA sequence: TGTGCCAGCACTAAGGAGAGTTCCTACGAGCAGTACTTC. Its translation: CASTKESSYEQYF. This sequence joins TRBV6-1 and TRBJ2-7, with D hard to call. Germline V gene sequence: CDR1 MNHNS, CDR2 SASEGT. V was pared by 7 bases and J by 1 base, with 11 bases between. CDR3 length equals 13 residues.

This clonotype was counted only a few times. The chain is built from TRBV5-1 and TRBJ1-6; 8 bases agree with TRBD1. After removal of 7 bases from V and 6 bases from J, the junction contained 3 bases not matched to a gene. Germline loops: CDR1 SGHRS, CDR2 YFSETQ. This CDR3 region has 13 residues. CDR3 loop: CASGTGTNSPLHF. CDR3 in DNA: TGCGCCAGCGGGACAGGAACTAATTCACCCCTCCACTTT.

The chain joins TRBV20-1 to TRBJ1-1, with a weak D call TRBD1 (5 bases). Trimming took off 7 bases at V and 10 bases at J, with 19 bases between the two ends. The length of the CDR3 is 12 residues. CDR1 and CDR2 from the germline V gene are DFQATT and SNEGSKA (reference sequence). The CDR3 DNA follows: TGCAGTGTTAGGACGGACACCGTACGAGCTTTCTTT. This gives the protein CSVRTDTVRAFF.